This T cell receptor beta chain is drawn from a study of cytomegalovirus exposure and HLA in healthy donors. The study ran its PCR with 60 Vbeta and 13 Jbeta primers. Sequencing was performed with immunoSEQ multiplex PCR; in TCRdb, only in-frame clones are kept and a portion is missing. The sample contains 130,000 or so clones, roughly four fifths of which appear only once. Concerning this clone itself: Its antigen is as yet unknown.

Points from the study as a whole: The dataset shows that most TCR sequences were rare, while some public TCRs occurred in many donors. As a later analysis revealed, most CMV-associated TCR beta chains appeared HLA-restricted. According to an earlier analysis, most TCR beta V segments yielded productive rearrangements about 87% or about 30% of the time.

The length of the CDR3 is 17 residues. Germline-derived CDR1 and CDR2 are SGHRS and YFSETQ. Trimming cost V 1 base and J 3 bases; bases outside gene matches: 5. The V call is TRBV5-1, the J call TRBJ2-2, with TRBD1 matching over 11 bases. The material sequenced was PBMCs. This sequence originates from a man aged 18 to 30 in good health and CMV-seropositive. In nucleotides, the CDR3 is TGCGCCAGCAGCTTGATACCGGGACAGGGGGACACCGGGGAGCTGTTTTTT. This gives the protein CASSLIPGQGDTGELFF. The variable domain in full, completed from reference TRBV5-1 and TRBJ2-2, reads KAGVTQTPRYLIKTRGQQVTLSCSPISGHRSVSWYQQTPGQGLQFLFEYFSETQRNKGNFPGRFSGRQFSNSRSEMNVSTLELGDSALYLCASSLIPGQGDTGELFFGEGSRLTVL.